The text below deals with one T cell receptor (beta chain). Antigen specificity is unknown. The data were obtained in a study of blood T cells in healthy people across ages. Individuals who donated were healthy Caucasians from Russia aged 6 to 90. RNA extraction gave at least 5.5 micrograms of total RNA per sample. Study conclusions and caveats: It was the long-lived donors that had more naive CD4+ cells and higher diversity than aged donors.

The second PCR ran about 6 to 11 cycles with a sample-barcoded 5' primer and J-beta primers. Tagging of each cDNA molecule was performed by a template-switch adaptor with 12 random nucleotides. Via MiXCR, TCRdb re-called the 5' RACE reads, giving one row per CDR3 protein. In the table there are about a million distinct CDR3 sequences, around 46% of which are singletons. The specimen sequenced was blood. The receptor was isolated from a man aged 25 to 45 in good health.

CDR3 sequence reads: CASSLATGTGGYTF. The CDR3 DNA reads TGTGCCAGCAGCTTAGCGACAGGGACCGGTGGCTACACCTTC. The rearrangement joins TRBV7-2 to TRBJ1-2; the match to TRBD1 covers 7 bases. V shed 0 bases, J shed 7 bases, and the junction held 5 bases outside the gene matches. CDR3 length: 14 residues. The germline V gene encodes CDR1 SGHTA and CDR2 FQGNSA.